Listed below are T cell receptor beta chains from one sample, sequenced in a study of early T cells in non-severe SARS-CoV-2 infection. MiXCR was run by TCRdb on the 5' RACE reads, yielding one entry per CDR3 protein. This repertoire shows around 110,000 distinct CDR3 sequences, around 10% found once; its top ten account for about 8.1%. The sequenced sample consisted of whole blood. These receptors all come from an adult who was a healthcare worker with PCR-confirmed SARS-CoV-2 infection or an uninfected control (not recorded which). Both conserved end residues are part of each CDR3. D genes are given only for firm matches. Clone size appears in some rows only: once, few, many, or a class for an expanded clone.

>NA|TRBD2|TRBJ2-1|TRBV5-1
CASSGLAGHNEQFF
TGCGCCAGCAGCGGGCTAGCGGGGCACAATGAGCAGTTCTTC
>many|TRBD1|TRBJ2-7|TRBV11-2
CASSLYRGSNEQYF
TGTGCCAGCAGCTTGTACAGGGGAAGTAACGAGCAGTACTTC
>few|NA|TRBJ2-1|TRBV11-2
CASSDHEGPDEQFF
TGTGCCAGCAGCGACCACGAAGGACCGGACGAGCAGTTCTTC
>NA|NA|TRBJ1-1|TRBV6-2/TRBV6-3
CASSYREHTEAFF
TGTGCCAGCAGCTACAGGGAGCACACTGAAGCTTTCTTT
>many|NA|TRBJ1-2|TRBV11-2
CASSLGVGLAYGYTF
TGTGCCAGCAGCTTAGGCGTGGGCCTCGCTTATGGCTACACCTTC
>many|NA|TRBJ1-5|TRBV16
CASSRAANQPQHF
TGTGCCAGCAGCCGGGCAGCAAATCAGCCCCAGCATTTT
>NA|NA|TRBJ2-7|TRBV16
CASSPLLGGQNYEQYF
TGTGCCAGCAGCCCGCTCCTCGGCGGGCAAAATTACGAGCAGTACTTC
>many|NA|TRBJ1-2|TRBV3-1
CASSQDGGRVYYGYTF
TGTGCCAGCAGCCAAGATGGAGGCAGAGTCTACTATGGCTACACCTTC
>NA|NA|TRBJ2-1|TRBV4-1
CASSHARGPRVVEQFF
TGCGCCAGCAGCCATGCCCGGGGGCCCCGAGTTGTTGAGCAGTTCTTC
>few|NA|TRBJ2-1|TRBV6-2/TRBV6-3
CASSYDSEANEQFF
TGTGCCAGCAGTTACGATAGCGAAGCCAATGAGCAGTTCTTC
>NA|NA|TRBJ1-3|TRBV4-3
CASSQAVTGNTIYF
TGCGCCAGCAGCCAAGCCGTAACTGGAAACACCATATATTTT
>NA|NA|TRBJ1-1|TRBV12-3/TRBV12-4
CASSFSEGTEAFF
TGTGCCAGCAGTTTCAGTGAAGGGACTGAAGCTTTCTTT
>many|NA|TRBJ2-3|TRBV20-1
CSARENFRSDTQYF
TGCAGTGCTAGAGAAAACTTTAGATCAGATACGCAGTATTTT
>NA|NA|TRBJ1-1|TRBV18
CASSPSNTEAFF
TGTGCCAGCTCACCCTCGAACACTGAAGCTTTCTTT